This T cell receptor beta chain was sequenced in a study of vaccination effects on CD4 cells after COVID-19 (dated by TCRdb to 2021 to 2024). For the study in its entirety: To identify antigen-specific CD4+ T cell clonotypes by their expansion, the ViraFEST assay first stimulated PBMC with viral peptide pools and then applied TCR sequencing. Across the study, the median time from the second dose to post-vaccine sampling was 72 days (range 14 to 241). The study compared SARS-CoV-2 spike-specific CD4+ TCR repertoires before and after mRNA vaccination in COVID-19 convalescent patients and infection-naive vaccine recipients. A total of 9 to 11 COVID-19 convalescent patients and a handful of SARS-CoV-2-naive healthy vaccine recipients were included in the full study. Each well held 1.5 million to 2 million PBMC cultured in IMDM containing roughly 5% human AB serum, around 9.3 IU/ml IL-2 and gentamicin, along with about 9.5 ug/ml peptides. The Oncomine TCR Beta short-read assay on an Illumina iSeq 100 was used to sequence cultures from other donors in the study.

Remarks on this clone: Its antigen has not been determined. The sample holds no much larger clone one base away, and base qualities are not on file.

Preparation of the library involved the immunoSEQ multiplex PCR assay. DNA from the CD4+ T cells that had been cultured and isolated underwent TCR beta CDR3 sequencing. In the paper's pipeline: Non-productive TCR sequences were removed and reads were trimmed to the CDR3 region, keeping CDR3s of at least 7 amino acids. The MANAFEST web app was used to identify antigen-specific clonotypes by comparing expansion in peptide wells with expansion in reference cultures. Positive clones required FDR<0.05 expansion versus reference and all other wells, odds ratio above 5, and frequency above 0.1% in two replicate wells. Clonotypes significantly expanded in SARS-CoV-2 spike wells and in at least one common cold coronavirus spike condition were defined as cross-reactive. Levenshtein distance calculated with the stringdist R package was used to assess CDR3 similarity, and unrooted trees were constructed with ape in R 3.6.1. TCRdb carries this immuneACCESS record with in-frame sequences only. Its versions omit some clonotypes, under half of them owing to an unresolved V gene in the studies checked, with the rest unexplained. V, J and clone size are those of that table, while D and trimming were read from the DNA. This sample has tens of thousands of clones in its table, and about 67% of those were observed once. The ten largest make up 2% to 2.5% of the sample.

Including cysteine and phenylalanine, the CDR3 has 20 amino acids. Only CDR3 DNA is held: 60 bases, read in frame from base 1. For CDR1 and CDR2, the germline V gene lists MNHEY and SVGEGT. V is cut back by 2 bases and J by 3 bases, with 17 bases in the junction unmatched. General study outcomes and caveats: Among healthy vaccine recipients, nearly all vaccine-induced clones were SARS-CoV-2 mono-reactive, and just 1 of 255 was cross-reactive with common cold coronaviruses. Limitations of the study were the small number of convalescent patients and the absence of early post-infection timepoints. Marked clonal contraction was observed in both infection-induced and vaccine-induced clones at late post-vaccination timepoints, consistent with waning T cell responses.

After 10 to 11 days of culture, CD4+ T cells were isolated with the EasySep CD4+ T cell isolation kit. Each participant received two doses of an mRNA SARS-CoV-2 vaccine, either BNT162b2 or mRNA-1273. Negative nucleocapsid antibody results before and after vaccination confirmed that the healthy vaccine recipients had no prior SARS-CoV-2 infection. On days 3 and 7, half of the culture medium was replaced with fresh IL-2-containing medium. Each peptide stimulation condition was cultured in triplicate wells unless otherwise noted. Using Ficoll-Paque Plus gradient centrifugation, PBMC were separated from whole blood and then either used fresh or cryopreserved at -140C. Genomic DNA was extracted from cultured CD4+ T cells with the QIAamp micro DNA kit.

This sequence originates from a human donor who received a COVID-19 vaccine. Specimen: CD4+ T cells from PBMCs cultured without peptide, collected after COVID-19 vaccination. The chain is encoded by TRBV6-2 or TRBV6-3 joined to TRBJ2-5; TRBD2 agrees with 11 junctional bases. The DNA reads TGTGCCAGCAGTTACCCCCGGGGACTAGCGGCACCCCTTCTGGAAGAGACCCAGTACTTC. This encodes CASSYPRGLAAPLLEETQYF.